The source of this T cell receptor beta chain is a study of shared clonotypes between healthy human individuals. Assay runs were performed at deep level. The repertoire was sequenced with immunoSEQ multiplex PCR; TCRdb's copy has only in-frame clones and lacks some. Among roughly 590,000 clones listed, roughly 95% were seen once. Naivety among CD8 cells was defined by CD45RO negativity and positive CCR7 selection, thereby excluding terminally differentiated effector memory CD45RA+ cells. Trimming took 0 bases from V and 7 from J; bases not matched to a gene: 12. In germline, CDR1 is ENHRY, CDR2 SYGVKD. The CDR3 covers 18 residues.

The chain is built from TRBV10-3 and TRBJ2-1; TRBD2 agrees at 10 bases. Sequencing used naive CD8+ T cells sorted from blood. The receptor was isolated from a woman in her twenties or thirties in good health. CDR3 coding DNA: TGTGCCATCAGTGAGTCGTGGTCTAGCGGGAGTAAAGCTAATGAGCAGTTCTTC. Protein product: CAISESWSSGSKANEQFF.